Below are 15 T cell receptor beta chains sequenced from a single sample in a study of shared clonotypes between healthy human individuals. Repertoires were generated with immunoSEQ multiplex PCR, while TCRdb's copy carries only in-frame clones and drops some. The data hold millions of clones, with about 92% observed a single time. Sequencing was done on a sample of naive CD4+ T cells sorted from blood. The subset was: CD45RA+ positively selected. Receptor source: a man aged 18 to 30 in good health.

This chain connects TRBV6-5 to TRBJ2-7; 12 nucleotides match TRBD2. The CDR3 consists of 16 residues. With V trimmed by 1 base and J by 6 bases, 7 bases remained unmatched. CDR1 is MNHEY, CDR2 SVGAGI, per germline. The CDR3: CASSYFLTSGSGEQYF. The CDR3 DNA reads as TGTGCCAGCAGTTACTTCTTGACTAGCGGGAGTGGCGAGCAGTACTTC.

This clone was seen only once. The chain couples TRBV7-3 to TRBJ1-5; D might be TRBD1 (5 bases). This CDR3 spans 14 amino acids. With 5 bases removed from V and 2 bases from J, the gap between germline ends came to 10 bases. The germline gives CDR1 SGHTA, CDR2 FQGTGA. The DNA for the CDR3 is TGTGCCAGCAGCGACGGGACTGGCAATCAGCCCCAGCATTTT. Protein sequence: CASSDGTGNQPQHF.

This chain connects TRBV5-1 to TRBJ2-3; TRBD2 matches at 12 bases. The V and J ends lost 2 bases and 6 bases, in that order; junction bases with no gene match: 4. The germline gives CDR1 SGHRS, CDR2 YFSETQ. The CDR3 runs 15 residues. The CDR3: CASSFLAGGGDTQYF. CDR3 DNA: TGCGCCAGCAGCTTCCTAGCGGGAGGGGGGGATACGCAGTATTTT.

About this clone: At the DNA level, this CDR3 is encoded by other sequences in the same sample as well. This chain links TRBV30 with TRBJ1-1; no firm D call. The length of the CDR3 is 11 residues. The germline V gene has CDR1 GTSNPN and CDR2 SVGIG (reference sequence). V lost 1 base, J lost 3 bases, and 3 bases lay in between. DNA of the CDR3: TGTGCCTGGAGTGCTGACACTGAAGCTTTCTTT. Encoded protein: CAWSADTEAFF.

This clone was counted a few times. The chain is built from TRBV5-6 and TRBJ1-2; 7 bases line up with TRBD1. V was pared by 7 bases and J by 4 bases, with 10 bases of the junction left unmatched. The germline CDR1 and CDR2 sequences are SGHDT and YYEEEE. The CDR3 is 14 residues long. CDR3 protein: CASRGTERRYGYTF. CDR3 nucleotide sequence: TGTGCCAGCCGGGGGACAGAACGACGCTATGGCTACACCTTC. Based on the CDR3 plus reference TRBV5-6 and TRBJ1-2, the full variable domain is DAGVTQSPTHLIKTRGQQVTLRCSPKSGHDTVSWYQQALGQGPQFIFQYYEEEERQRGNFPDRFSGHQFPNYSSELNVNALLLGDSALYLCASRGTERRYGYTFGSGTRLTVV.

The V gene is TRBV10-3, the J gene TRBJ1-1; D is unresolved. Trimming pared 5 bases from V and 4 bases from J, leaving 5 bases between. The CDR3 sequence is 11 residues long. Per the germline V gene, CDR1 is ENHRY and CDR2 is SYGVKD. The CDR3 coding sequence is TGTGCCATCAGTCAATTCACTGAAGCTTTCTTT. Its translation is CAISQFTEAFF.

This clone was recorded once. This chain uses TRBV15 with TRBJ1-2, with 9 nucleotides matching TRBD1. This CDR3 spans 15 amino acids. The germline V gene has CDR1 LNHNV and CDR2 YYDKDF (reference sequence). V shed 1 base and J 6 bases; nucleotides not matched to a gene: 6. The CDR3 reads CATSRAQDRGHGYTF. The CDR3 DNA sequence: TGTGCCACCAGCAGAGCCCAGGACAGGGGCCATGGCTACACCTTC.

V is TRBV13 and J is TRBJ2-7; TRBD1 matches 8 bases. The J segment lost 9 bases and the V segment lost 4 bases, leaving 20 bases of the junction unmatched. In germline, CDR1 is PRHDT, CDR2 FYEKMQ (reference sequence). The CDR3 loop spans 17 amino acids. The CDR3 here is CASSSRTGQALISGQYF. In nucleotides, the CDR3 is TGTGCCAGCAGCTCCAGGACGGGACAGGCCCTAATATCGGGGCAGTACTTC.

V gene TRBV7-2 combines with J gene TRBJ2-7, with a possible D match to TRBD2 (5 bases). CDR1 and CDR2 from the germline V gene are SGHTA and FQGNSA. This CDR3 contains 14 residues. V dropped 1 base and J dropped 3 bases, with 10 bases sitting between them. This CDR3 is CASSLVPGNYEQYF. Written as DNA, the CDR3 is TGTGCCAGCAGCTTAGTTCCGGGAAACTACGAGCAGTACTTC.

The rearrangement uses TRBV7-2 and TRBJ1-1; a weak D match, TRBD1 (5 bases). The CDR3 loop spans 15 amino acids. Trimming pared 5 bases from V and 1 base from J, leaving 14 bases between. Germline CDR1 and CDR2: SGHTA and FQGNSA. The CDR3 loop reads CASSPWEGSNTEAFF. CDR3 nucleotides: TGTGCCAGCAGCCCATGGGAGGGGTCGAACACTGAAGCTTTCTTT.

The chain recombines TRBV7-3 with TRBJ2-5, with TRBD2 as a possible D gene (7 bases). The CDR3 loop spans 14 amino acids. Trimming removed 5 bases at V and 5 bases at J, with 15 bases between. The germline CDR1 and CDR2 sequences are SGHTA and FQGTGA. CDR3 protein: CASSPGGGGETQYF. The CDR3 nucleotides read TGTGCCAGCAGCCCCGGCGGGGGCGGGGAGACCCAGTACTTC.

In the case of this clone: This specimen includes other DNA sequences encoding the same CDR3. The rearrangement joins TRBV18 to TRBJ2-2; 7 nucleotides agree with TRBD2. CDR1 KGHSH and CDR2 LQKENI come from the germline V gene. The junction had 3 bases not matched to a gene; V was cut back by 3 bases and J by 5 bases. The CDR3 runs to 14 residues. The CDR3 region is CASSPGRATGELFF. DNA of the CDR3: TGTGCCAGCTCACCGGGGAGGGCAACCGGGGAGCTGTTTTTT.

The chain links TRBV28 to TRBJ2-1, with 13 bases that match TRBD2. CDR3 length equals 15 residues. V lost 6 bases and J lost 6; bases outside the gene matches: 5. From germline, CDR1 is MDHEN and CDR2 SYDVKM. In nucleotides, the CDR3 is TGTGCCAGCAGCTCCGGGACTAGCGGGGTCAATGAGCAGTTCTTC. It yields the protein CASSSGTSGVNEQFF.

This clone has a single count. The V gene is TRBV7-6, the J gene TRBJ2-3; no reliable D call. Deletions cut 5 bases from V and 3 bases from J, with 3 bases between. Germline loops: CDR1 SGHVS, CDR2 FNYEAQ. The CDR3 is 11 residues long. CDR3 nucleotides: TGTGCCAGCAGCCAAACAGATACGCAGTATTTT. It translates to CASSQTDTQYF.

The J gene is TRBJ1-4, the V gene TRBV6-1; D may be TRBD1 (5 bases). Trimming took 6 bases from V and 8 from J, leaving 16 bases between them. This CDR3 region has 14 residues. Germline values: CDR1 MNHNS, CDR2 SASEGT. The DNA for the CDR3 is TGTGCCAGCAGACCCGGGACTCTGGGGGAAAAACTGTTTTTT. It is translated as CASRPGTLGEKLFF.